The entry that follows covers one TCR beta chain sequence. Clones were sequenced by immunoSEQ multiplex PCR, and TCRdb holds only the in-frame ones, with some missing. The sample lists about 54,000 clones; 75% to 95% were seen once. This sample stems from a study of OX40 agonist ivuxolimab in advanced cancers. The CDR3 covers 12 residues. The germline gives CDR1 LNHDA, CDR2 SQIVND (reference sequence). The V and J ends lost 4 bases and 8 bases respectively, with 11 bases between them. Specimen: CD4+ or CD8+ T cells sorted from blood, collected in a trial of the OX40 agonist ivuxolimab. The source of this sequence is an adult with an advanced solid tumor such as melanoma, head and neck, liver or kidney cancer. The chain joins TRBV19 to TRBJ2-5; the D gene is possibly TRBD1 (6 bases). The DNA of the CDR3 is TGTGCCAGTAGTAGCAGGGACATAACCCAGTACTTC. The encoded protein is CASSSRDITQYF.